Listed below are T cell receptor beta chains from one sample, sequenced in a study of blood T cell repertoires in COVID-19. Assay used: immunoSEQ multiplex PCR; TCRdb lists only in-frame clones, some missing. Among 250,000 to 350,000 clones listed, around 89% were seen once. Material: PBMCs or T cells enriched from blood (not recorded which). The receptor source for this set is a woman aged 60-75 years in a cohort exposed to, infected with or recovered from COVID-19 (not recorded which). Each CDR3 is given with its conserved first and last residue. The order of the fields is V gene, J gene, CDR3 length, CDR3 protein.

TRBV7-9	TRBJ2-1	15	CASSTPRTAYNEQFF
TRBV28	TRBJ1-4	15	CASSLLGQGAEKLFF
TRBV5-1	TRBJ2-1	16	CASSLGGTGGFNEQFF
TRBV11-3	TRBJ2-7	15	CASSLGASGTYEQYF
TRBV30	TRBJ1-5	14	CAWSIKRGGQPQHF
TRBV11-2	TRBJ2-3	15	CASSLSSGSTDTQYF
TRBV12-3/TRBV12-4	TRBJ2-7	13	CASSLAGGYEQYF
TRBV5-1	TRBJ2-1	15	CASSVSGRIDNEQFF
TRBV7-2	TRBJ2-5	18	CASSLAEGLAGGPETQYF
TRBV5-1	TRBJ2-1	17	CASSSRGAGGTHNEQFF
TRBV29-1	TRBJ1-1	14	CSVNRESLGTEAFF
TRBV29-1	TRBJ2-2	13	CSVEGHNTGELFF
TRBV6-2/TRBV6-3	TRBJ1-2	15	CASSYRTGIGYGYTF
TRBV28	TRBJ2-1	15	CASSSSFGTENEQFF